The 8 T cell receptor beta chains below were found in one sample sequenced in a study of T cells expressing NK-cell markers. TCRdb reprocessed the 5' RACE reads and keeps a single row for each CDR3 protein, giving no DNA. Its table lists about 260,000 distinct CDR3 sequences. The specimen sequenced was blood T cells: a sorted CD56 or NKG2C T cell subset, CD4+ or CD8+ T cells, or bulk PBMC T cells (not recorded which). The receptors were gathered from a woman between 18 and 75 years old in good health.

The rearrangement joins TRBV28 to TRBJ2-1. The CDR3 loop spans 12 amino acids. Per the germline V gene, CDR1 is MDHEN and CDR2 is SYDVKM. The CDR3 protein is CASSSQRNEQFF.

The rearrangement uses TRBV10-1 and TRBJ2-3; TCRdb calls TRBD2, which cannot be checked without DNA. Germline CDR1 WNHNN, CDR2 SYGVQD (reference sequence). CDR3 size: 16 residues. The CDR3 loop reads CASSEDGRRGTDTQYF.

The chain uses TRBV5-1 and TRBJ2-1; TCRdb designates TRBD2, a call that cannot be tested without DNA. CDR3 length: 13 amino acids. Germline V gene data show CDR1 as SGHRS and CDR2 as YFSETQ. The CDR3 sequence is CASSTLVSNEQFF.

The rearrangement uses TRBV7-6 and TRBJ2-1; the D call from TCRdb, TRBD1, cannot be confirmed without DNA. The CDR3 is 15 amino acids. Germline CDR1 is SGHVS and CDR2 is FNYEAQ. The CDR3 here is CASSRSGGGYNEQFF.

The rearrangement joins TRBV7-3 to TRBJ2-5; TCRdb picks TRBD1, but there is no DNA to check that call. The CDR3 totals 15 residues. Germline V gene lookup returns CDR1 SGHTA and CDR2 FQGTGA. CDR3 loop: CASSSTGQFQETQYF. Full variable domain (missing parts from reference TRBV7-3 and TRBJ2-5): GAGVSQTPSNKVTEKGKYVELRCDPISGHTALYWYRQSLGQGPEFLIYFQGTGAADDSGLPNDRFFAVRPEGSVSTLKIQRTERGDSAVYLCASSSTGQFQETQYFGPGTRLLVL.

The rearrangement joins TRBV2 to TRBJ2-3; without DNA, the TCRdb call of TRBD2 cannot be checked. Germline assignment: CDR1 SNHLY and CDR2 FYNNEI. This CDR3 contains 18 residues. The CDR3 spells CASSAQPGLAGQPDTQYF.

J is TRBJ2-3 and V is TRBV20-1; lacking DNA, the TRBD2 call made by TCRdb goes unchecked. CDR3 length: 17 amino acids. Germline V gives CDR1 DFQATT, CDR2 SNEGSKA (reference sequence). The CDR3 spells CSARGIGTSGSTDTQYF.

The V call is TRBV29-1, the J call TRBJ2-2; TCRdb selects TRBD1, and the lack of DNA leaves this call unchecked. This CDR3 comprises 14 residues. CDR1 SQVTM and CDR2 ANQGSEA come from the germline V gene. CDR3 sequence reads: CSGRPGPNTGELFF.